Here is one TCR beta chain with its context. CDR1 and CDR2 (germline): SGHRS, YFSETQ. The CDR3 runs to 18 residues. V lost 4 bases and J 0 bases, leaving 21 bases between the germline ends. The data were obtained in a study of technical replicates of blood from a few donors. The protocol was immunoSEQ multiplex PCR, while the TCRdb copy is restricted to in-frame clones and leaves out a portion. The table has 70,000 to 80,000 clones, around 97% seen once. The genes are TRBV5-1 and TRBJ2-3, with a possible D match to TRBD2 (6 bases). Source material: T cells isolated from PBMCs. This TCR was recovered from a human donor in good health. The CDR3 is CASSPPVSAGLSTDTQYF. CDR3 nucleotide sequence: TGCGCCAGCAGCCCCCCAGTGTCAGCGGGCCTTAGCACAGATACGCAGTATTTT.